These 11 T cell receptor beta chains were sequenced from one sample in a study of T cell repertoires in cytomegalovirus infection. TCRdb ran MiXCR on the reads and lists one entry per CDR3 protein. The sample records approximately 500,000 distinct CDR3 sequences, more than 15% being singletons. The specimen sequenced was CD8+ T cells from PBMCs. The receptors were sampled from a human donor in good health (CMV status not recorded). Some clones in this sample may be carry-over from other donors' samples.

This clonotype was recorded many times. The CDR3 DNA reads TGTGCCAGCAGCTTAGACAGCCACACTGAAGCTTTCTTT. This sequence encodes CASSLDSHTEAFF. V is TRBV7-8 and J is TRBJ1-1; D gene unclear. V was cut by 1 base and J by 3 bases, with 6 bases left in between. From germline, CDR1 is SGHVS and CDR2 FQNEAQ. This CDR3 region has 13 residues.

This clonotype was observed a handful of times. CDR3 sequence: CASSFAVTYEQYF. The CDR3 DNA sequence: TGTGCCAGCAGTTTCGCGGTAACCTACGAGCAGTACTTC. The chain uses TRBV12-3 or TRBV12-4 and TRBJ2-7; no firm D call. CDR3 length: 13 residues. V dropped 3 bases and J dropped 2 bases, with 8 bases sitting between them.

This clonotype was recorded at least ten times. The chain is built from TRBV7-3 and TRBJ2-1; 9 nucleotides match TRBD1. This CDR3 is 13 amino acids long. Germline lookup yields CDR1 SGHTA and CDR2 FQGTGA. Trimming took 5 bases from V and 12 from J; bases not matched to a gene: 8. This CDR3 reads CASSHLDRGRQFF. CDR3 coding DNA: TGTGCCAGCAGCCACCTGGACAGGGGTAGGCAGTTCTTC.

The V and J genes are TRBV27 and TRBJ2-1; weak D call: TRBD2 (6 bases). The CDR3 contains 14 residues. Per germline, CDR1 MNHEY and CDR2 SMNVEV (reference sequence). V shed 9 bases and J shed 2 bases, with 14 bases lying between them. CDR3: CASSLAYAYNEQFF. The CDR3 region has the DNA TGTGCCAGTTCCCTAGCGTATGCCTACAATGAGCAGTTCTTC.

In this sample, this clonotype turned up a few times. This chain connects TRBV20-1 to TRBJ2-5; unclear D gene. The CDR3 runs 14 residues. Germline V gives CDR1 DFQATT, CDR2 SNEGSKA (reference sequence). V lost 5 bases to trimming and J lost 2 bases, with 15 bases between them. The CDR3 region is CSAPRVRGQETQYF. The CDR3 DNA reads TGCAGTGCTCCTCGAGTGCGCGGACAAGAGACCCAGTACTTC.

This clonotype has more than one count but fewer than ten. The chain couples TRBV2 to TRBJ1-2, with a tentative D call TRBD1 (5 bases). Germline V gives CDR1 SNHLY, CDR2 FYNNEI. The CDR3 runs 12 residues. Trimming took 8 bases from V and 10 from J, leaving 17 bases between them. Here the CDR3 reads CASLGRASLYTF. For the CDR3, the DNA is TGTGCCAGCCTGGGCAGGGCCTCGCTCTACACCTTC.

This rearrangement joins TRBV3-1 to TRBJ2-7; 7 bases fit TRBD2. The ends lost 0 bases at V and 5 bases at J; junction bases unmatched: 13. Germline-derived CDR1 and CDR2 are LGHDT and YNNKEL (reference sequence). The CDR3 is 17 residues long. CDR3 protein: CASSQESTRGSSHEQYF. The CDR3 DNA is TGTGCCAGCAGCCAAGAATCTACCCGCGGGAGTAGCCACGAGCAGTACTTC.

This chain joins TRBV29-1 and TRBJ2-1, with TRBD2 matching over 9 bases. This CDR3 has 15 amino acids. J was trimmed by 6 bases and V by 0 bases; bases with no gene match: 6. Germline lookup yields CDR1 SQVTM and CDR2 ANQGSEA. The CDR3 DNA follows: TGCAGCGTTGAAGATCAGGGCGGGGGGGCCAATGAGCAGTTCTTC. Amino acids: CSVEDQGGGANEQFF.

This clonotype was seen at least ten times. The genes are TRBV3-1 and TRBJ1-3; 8 bases map to TRBD1. The CDR3 consists of 19 residues. Trimming removed 3 bases from V and 0 bases from J; junction bases left unmatched: 13. Germline CDR1 reads LGHDT; CDR2 reads YNNKEL (reference sequence). CDR3 nucleotide sequence: TGTGCCAGCAGCCACGGACAGGGTTTACTTTACAGCTCTGGAAACACCATATATTTT. Amino acids: CASSHGQGLLYSSGNTIYF.

In its sample, this clonotype was seen many times. This chain joins TRBV5-4 and TRBJ1-3; 10 positions agree with TRBD1. The V and J ends lost 4 bases and 2 bases, in that order; junction bases with no gene match: 6. The CDR3 covers 16 residues. Germline V gives CDR1 SGHNT, CDR2 YYREEE (reference sequence). CDR3 protein: CASSLRDRGPGNTIYF. As DNA, the CDR3 is TGTGCCAGCAGCCTGAGGGACAGGGGACCTGGAAACACCATATATTTT.

This clonotype turned up a few times. The V call is TRBV29-1, the J call TRBJ2-1, with 8 positions matching TRBD2. This CDR3 comprises 12 residues. Per the germline V gene, CDR1 is SQVTM and CDR2 is ANQGSEA. V lost 8 bases, J lost 5 bases, and 5 bases stayed unmatched. The CDR3, as DNA: TGCAGCCGAACGGGGGGGGACAATGAGCAGTTCTTC. Protein: CSRTGGDNEQFF.